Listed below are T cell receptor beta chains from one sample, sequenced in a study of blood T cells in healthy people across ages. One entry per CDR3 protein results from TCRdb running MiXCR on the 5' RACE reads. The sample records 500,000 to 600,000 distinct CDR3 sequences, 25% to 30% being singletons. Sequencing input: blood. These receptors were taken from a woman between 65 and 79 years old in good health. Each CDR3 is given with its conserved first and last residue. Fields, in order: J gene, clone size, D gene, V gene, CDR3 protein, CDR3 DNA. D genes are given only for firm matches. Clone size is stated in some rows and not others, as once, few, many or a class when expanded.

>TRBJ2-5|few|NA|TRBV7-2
CASSRSLGETQYF
TGTGCCAGCAGCCGGTCCCTGGGGGAGACCCAGTACTTC
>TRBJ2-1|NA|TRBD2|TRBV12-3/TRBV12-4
CASSTLAGGPYEQFF
TGTGCCAGCAGCACGCTAGCGGGGGGGCCCTATGAGCAGTTCTTC
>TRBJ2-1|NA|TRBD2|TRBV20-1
CSARDGQRGALQFF
TGCAGTGCTAGAGATGGCCAGCGGGGGGCCTTGCAGTTCTTC
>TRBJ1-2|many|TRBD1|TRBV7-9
CASRPTGAGGYTF
TGTGCCAGCAGACCTACAGGGGCTGGAGGCTACACCTTC
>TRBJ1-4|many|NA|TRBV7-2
CASSLTEKLFF
TGTGCCAGCAGCTTGACGGAAAAACTGTTTTTT
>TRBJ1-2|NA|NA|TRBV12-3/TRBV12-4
CASSLLEGGYTF
TGTGCCAGCAGTTTATTAGAAGGGGGCTACACCTTC
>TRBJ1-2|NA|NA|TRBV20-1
CSARAGSGGYTF
TGCAGTGCTAGGGCAGGGTCAGGTGGCTACACCTTC
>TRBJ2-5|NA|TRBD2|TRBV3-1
CASSQDSLAAQYF
TGTGCCAGCAGCCAAGATTCCCTAGCGGCCCAGTACTTC
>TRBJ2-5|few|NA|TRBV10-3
CAIRSAGARETQYF
TGTGCCATCAGATCGGCCGGGGCACGAGAGACCCAGTACTTC
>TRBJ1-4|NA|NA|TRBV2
CASREDTSLEKLFF
TGTGCCAGCAGAGAAGACACTTCTCTTGAAAAACTGTTTTTT
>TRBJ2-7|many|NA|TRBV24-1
CATSDHRGGSSYEQYF
TGTGCCACCAGTGATCACAGGGGAGGAAGCTCCTACGAGCAGTACTTC
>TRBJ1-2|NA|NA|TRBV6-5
CASLGRAGYTF
TGTGCCAGCCTGGGGAGGGCTGGCTACACCTTC
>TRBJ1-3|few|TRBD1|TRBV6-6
CASSYNSGGTIYF
TGTGCCAGCAGTTACAACTCAGGGGGAACCATATATTTT
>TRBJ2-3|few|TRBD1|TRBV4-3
CASSQILAGQGSDTQYF
TGCGCCAGCAGCCAAATATTGGCGGGACAGGGGTCAGATACGCAGTATTTT
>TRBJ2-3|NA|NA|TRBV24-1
CATSDARGADTQYF
TGTGCCACCAGTGATGCCCGAGGGGCAGATACGCAGTATTTT
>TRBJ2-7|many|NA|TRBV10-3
CAISGTQGEYEQYF
TGTGCCATCAGCGGGACCCAAGGAGAATACGAGCAGTACTTC
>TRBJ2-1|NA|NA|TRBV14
CASSQDLSSEQFF
TGTGCCAGCAGCCAAGATTTGTCGTCAGAGCAGTTCTTC
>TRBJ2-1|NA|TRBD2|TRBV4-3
CASSTQRGVNEQFF
TGCGCCAGCAGCACCCAGCGGGGGGTCAATGAGCAGTTCTTC
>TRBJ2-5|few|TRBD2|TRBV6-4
CASSEERGVTQYF
TGTGCCAGCAGTGAGGAGCGGGGGGTTACCCAGTACTTC
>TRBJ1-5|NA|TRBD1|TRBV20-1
CSAHPLTGPNQPQHF
TGCAGTGCTCATCCCTTGACAGGGCCCAATCAGCCCCAGCATTTT
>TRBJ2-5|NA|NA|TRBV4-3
CASSQEWTKETQYF
TGCGCCAGCAGCCAAGAGTGGACAAAGGAGACCCAGTACTTC
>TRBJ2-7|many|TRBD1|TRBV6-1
CASSGTGASVYEQYF
TGTGCCAGCAGTGGTACAGGGGCTTCAGTTTACGAGCAGTACTTC
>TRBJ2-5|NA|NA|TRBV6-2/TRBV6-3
CASSHPDQKARETQYF
TGTGCCAGCAGTCACCCGGACCAGAAGGCTCGGGAGACCCAGTACTTC
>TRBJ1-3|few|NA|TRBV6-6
CASSYSTERGFNTGNTIYF
TGTGCCAGCAGTTACTCGACGGAGAGGGGGTTCAACACTGGAAACACCATATATTTT
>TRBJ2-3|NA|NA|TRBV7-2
CASSLFAGTSTDTQYF
TGTGCCAGCAGCTTATTCGCGGGGACTAGCACAGATACGCAGTATTTT
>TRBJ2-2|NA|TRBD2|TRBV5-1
CASTGLVAGELFF
TGCGCCAGCACCGGACTAGTAGCCGGGGAGCTGTTTTTT
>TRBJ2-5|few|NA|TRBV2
CASRPGRAGETQYF
TGTGCCAGCCGCCCAGGACGGGCCGGAGAGACCCAGTACTTC
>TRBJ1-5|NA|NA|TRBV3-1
CASSQGVLGNQPQHF
TGTGCCAGCAGCCAAGGGGTTTTGGGGAATCAGCCCCAGCATTTT
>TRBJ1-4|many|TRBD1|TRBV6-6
CASSSPDRGGEKLFF
TGTGCCAGCAGTTCACCAGACAGGGGGGGTGAAAAACTGTTTTTT
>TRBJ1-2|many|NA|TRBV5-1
CASSLAGNGYTF
TGCGCCAGCAGCTTGGCAGGGAATGGCTACACCTTC
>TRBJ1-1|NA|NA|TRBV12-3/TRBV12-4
CASSHTGGGAFF
TGTGCCAGCAGTCACACGGGCGGCGGGGCTTTCTTT
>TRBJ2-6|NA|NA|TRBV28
CASSLLSGRGANVLTF
TGTGCCAGCAGTTTACTTTCGGGGCGTGGGGCCAACGTCCTGACTTTC
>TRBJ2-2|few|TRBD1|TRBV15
CATSRQGAVGELLF
TGTGCCACCAGCAGACAGGGGGCCGTCGGGGAGCTGTTGTTT
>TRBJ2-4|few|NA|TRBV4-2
CASSLTDEGKNIQYF
TGTGCCAGCAGCCTTACCGACGAAGGCAAAAACATTCAGTACTTC
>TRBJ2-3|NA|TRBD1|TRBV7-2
CASSLRQGLDTQYF
TGTGCCAGCAGCTTGAGACAGGGTTTAGATACGCAGTATTTT
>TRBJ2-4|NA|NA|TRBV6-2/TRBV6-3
CASSDVPEVDIQYF
TGTGCCAGCAGTGACGTCCCCGAAGTGGACATTCAGTACTTC
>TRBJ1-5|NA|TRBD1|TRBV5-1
CASSLAGTVDEPQHF
TGCGCCAGCAGCTTGGCCGGGACAGTGGATGAGCCCCAGCATTTT
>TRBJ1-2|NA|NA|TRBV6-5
CASSYNEDSGGYTF
TGTGCCAGCAGTTACAATGAGGATTCCGGTGGCTACACCTTC
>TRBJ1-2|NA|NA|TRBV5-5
CASLLLPGPYYGYTF
TGTGCCAGCCTACTTCTGCCAGGCCCCTACTATGGCTACACCTTC
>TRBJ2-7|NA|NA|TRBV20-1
CSAREGPAKEYF
TGCAGTGCTAGAGAGGGGCCTGCTAAGGAGTACTTC
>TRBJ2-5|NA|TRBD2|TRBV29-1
CSVSGLADTQYF
TGCAGCGTTTCCGGACTAGCAGATACCCAGTACTTC
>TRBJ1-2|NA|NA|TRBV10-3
CAISEPDFSGYTF
TGTGCCATCAGTGAGCCGGACTTTAGTGGCTACACCTTC
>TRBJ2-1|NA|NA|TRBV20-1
CSASSGGISNEQFF
TGCAGTGCTAGTTCGGGCGGGATCTCGAATGAGCAGTTCTTC
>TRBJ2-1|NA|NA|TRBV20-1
CSARDRGLLLGNEQFF
TGCAGTGCTAGAGATCGAGGACTATTGTTGGGCAATGAGCAGTTCTTC
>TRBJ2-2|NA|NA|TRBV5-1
CASRGRHNTGELFF
TGCGCCAGCCGCGGTAGGCATAACACCGGGGAGCTGTTTTTT
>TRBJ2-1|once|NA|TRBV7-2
CASSLLLAATRSYNEQFF
TGTGCCAGCAGCCTCCTCCTAGCAGCGACCCGCTCCTACAATGAGCAGTTCTTC
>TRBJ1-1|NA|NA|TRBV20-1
CSAGLLNTEAFF
TGCAGTGCAGGACTGCTGAACACTGAAGCTTTCTTT
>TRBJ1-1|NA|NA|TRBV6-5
CASRILTGNTEAFF
TGTGCCAGCAGAATCCTGACGGGGAACACTGAAGCTTTCTTT
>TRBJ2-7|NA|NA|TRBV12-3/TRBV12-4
CASSQVHEQYF
TGTGCCAGCAGTCAAGTGCACGAGCAGTACTTC
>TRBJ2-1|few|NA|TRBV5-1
CASSLESLSEQFF
TGCGCCAGCAGCTTGGAATCCCTCAGTGAGCAGTTCTTC
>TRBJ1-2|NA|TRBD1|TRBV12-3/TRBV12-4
CASSLQRQGWEGYTF
TGTGCCAGCAGTCTCCAACGACAGGGATGGGAGGGCTACACCTTC
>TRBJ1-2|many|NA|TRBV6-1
CASSEASLTVTYGYTF
TGTGCCAGCAGTGAAGCGTCGTTGACAGTAACCTATGGCTACACCTTC
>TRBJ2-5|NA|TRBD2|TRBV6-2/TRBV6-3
CASSYSASGTQETQYF
TGTGCCAGCAGTTACTCGGCTAGCGGGACGCAAGAGACCCAGTACTTC
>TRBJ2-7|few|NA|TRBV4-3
CASSQQSSYEQYF
TGCGCCAGCAGCCAACAGAGCTCCTACGAGCAGTACTTC
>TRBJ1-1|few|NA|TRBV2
CASSDWVGSQAAFF
TGTGCCAGCAGTGATTGGGTTGGCTCCCAGGCGGCTTTCTTT
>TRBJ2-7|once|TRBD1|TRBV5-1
CASSLPRTGEDEQYF
TGCGCCAGCAGCTTGCCCCGGACAGGGGAGGACGAGCAGTACTTC
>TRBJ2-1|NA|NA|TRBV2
CASSEAVGDHEQFF
TGTGCCAGCAGTGAAGCCGTCGGGGACCATGAGCAGTTCTTC